The next 6 T cell receptor beta chains were all read from a single sample in a study of CD8+ T cells in alopecia areata. Investigators isolated RNA and reverse transcribed it into cDNA to act as the sequencing template. The table came from immunoSEQ multiplex PCR; TCRdb's copy has only in-frame clones and leaves some out. There are 50,000 to 70,000 clones in the sample; about 40% occur only once, and roughly half lies in the top ten. Sequenced material: NKG2D-low CD8+ T cells sorted from blood. All receptors derive from a human donor with alopecia areata.

In this sample, this clone turned up a few times. The V and J genes are TRBV5-1 and TRBJ2-7, with D possibly matching TRBD1 (5 bases). Germline lookup yields CDR1 SGHRS and CDR2 YFSETQ. Trimming shortened V by 2 bases and J by 0 bases, and 12 bases separated the two germline ends. There are 15 residues in the CDR3. The CDR3 DNA follows: TGCGCCAGCAGCTTAACAGGCCACCTCTCCTACGAGCAGTACTTC. Its translation: CASSLTGHLSYEQYF.

The chain is built from TRBV7-9 and TRBJ2-1; 7 bases are a match to TRBD1. V dropped 5 bases and J dropped 6; count of bases not matched to a gene: 10. The CDR3 spans 15 residues. Germline CDR1 reads SEHNR; CDR2 reads FQNEAQ (reference sequence). CDR3 DNA: TGTGCCAGCAGCGACAGGGTGGTATACCTCAATGAGCAGTTCTTC. Translated: CASSDRVVYLNEQFF.

The chain uses TRBV30 and TRBJ2-7, with a tentative D call TRBD2 (6 bases). Germline V gives CDR1 GTSNPN, CDR2 SVGIG (reference sequence). There are 12 residues in the CDR3. The germline V and J ends were trimmed by 3 bases and 3 bases, with 9 bases remaining between them. This CDR3 reads CAWSPGGYEQYF. For the CDR3, the DNA is TGTGCCTGGAGCCCCGGGGGCTACGAGCAGTACTTC.

The V and J genes are TRBV2 and TRBJ1-1; D remains unclear. The V gene lost 2 bases and the J gene lost 5 bases, with 12 bases spanning the gap. From germline, CDR1 is SNHLY and CDR2 FYNNEI. The CDR3 sequence is 14 residues long. CDR3 nucleotide sequence: TGTGCCAGCAGTGAATGGGGTATGGGGACTGAAGCTTTCTTT. It yields the protein CASSEWGMGTEAFF.

About this clone itself: The sample holds other DNA sequences that translate to the same CDR3. The chain combines TRBV2 with TRBJ2-7; D remains ambiguous. Germline CDR1 is SNHLY and CDR2 is FYNNEI. The CDR3 extends over 14 amino acids. Trimming shortened V by 2 bases and J by 0 bases, and 8 bases separated the two germline ends. The CDR3 nucleotides read TGTGCCAGCAGTGAAACAGTAACCTCCTACGAGCAGTACTTC. It is translated as CASSETVTSYEQYF.

This clone was seen only once. One end of the junction does not line up with germline, which may come from a read error. The chain is built from TRBV2 and TRBJ2-3; D not certain. Looked up from germline, CDR1 is SNHLY and CDR2 is FYNNEI. The CDR3 has 14 amino acids. This CDR3 reads CASRESVDPDTQYF. DNA of the CDR3: TGTGCCAGCCGTGAGTCAGTAGACCCAGATACGCAGTATTTT.